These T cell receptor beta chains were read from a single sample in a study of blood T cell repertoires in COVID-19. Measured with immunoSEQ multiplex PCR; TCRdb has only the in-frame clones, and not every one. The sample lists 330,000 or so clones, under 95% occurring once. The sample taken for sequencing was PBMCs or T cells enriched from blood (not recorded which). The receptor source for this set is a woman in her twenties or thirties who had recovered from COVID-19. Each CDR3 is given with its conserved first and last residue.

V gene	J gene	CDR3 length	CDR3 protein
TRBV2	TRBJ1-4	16	CASRAGTGKFVEKLFF
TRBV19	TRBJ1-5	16	CASSIEGRLVNQPQHF
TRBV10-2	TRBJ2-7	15	CASRDGAGTSYEQYF
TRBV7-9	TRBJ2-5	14	CASAHGVSAETQYF
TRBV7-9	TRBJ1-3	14	CASSPSGQINTIYF
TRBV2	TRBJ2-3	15	CASRTSASSTDTQYF
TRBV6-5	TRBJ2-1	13	CASRRQGTDEQFF
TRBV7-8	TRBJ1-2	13	CASSRTGQIGYTF
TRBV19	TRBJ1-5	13	CASDDRNNQPQHF
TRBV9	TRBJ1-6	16	CASSVEAGGNNSPLHF
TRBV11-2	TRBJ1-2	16	CASSLGGVGRVRGYTF
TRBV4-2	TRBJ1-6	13	CASSQDRGSPLHF
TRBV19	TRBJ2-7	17	CASSMPGASGRASEQYF
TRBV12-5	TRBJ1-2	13	CASGFGTGAGYTF
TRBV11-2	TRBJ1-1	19	CASSLRGYRTGPRNTEAFF
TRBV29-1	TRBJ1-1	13	CSVARDFNTEAFF
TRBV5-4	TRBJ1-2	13	CASSLVGVYGYTF
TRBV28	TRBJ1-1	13	CASSLSSGVAAFF
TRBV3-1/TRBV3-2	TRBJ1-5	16	CASSPTPGQGAQSQHF
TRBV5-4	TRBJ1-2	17	CASRRRGAEDTNYGYTF
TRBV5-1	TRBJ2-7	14	CASSPGTRNAEQYF
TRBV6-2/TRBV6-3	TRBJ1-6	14	CASSSRGSESPLHF
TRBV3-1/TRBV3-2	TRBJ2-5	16	CASSQVGGSYQETQYF
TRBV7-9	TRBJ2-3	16	CASSPTGTSSTDTQYF
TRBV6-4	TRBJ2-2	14	CASSRDSHTGELFF
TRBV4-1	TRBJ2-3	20	CASSHPIWGNPSGSTDTQYF
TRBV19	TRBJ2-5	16	CASSPGLAESGETQYF
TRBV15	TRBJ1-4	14	CATSGGITNEKLFF
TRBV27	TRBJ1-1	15	CASSYQQGLNTEAFF
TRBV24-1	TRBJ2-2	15	CATSGQGSDTGELFF
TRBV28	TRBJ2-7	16	CASSPTLAGGPGEQYF
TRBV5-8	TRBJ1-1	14	CASSLLGPNTEAFF
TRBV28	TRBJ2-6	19	CASSLSFIRTISGANVLTF
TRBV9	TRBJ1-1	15	CASSVGPDRGTEAFF
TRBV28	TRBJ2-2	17	CASSHPPRRRDTGELFF
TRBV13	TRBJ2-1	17	CASSPIAGGGSYNEQFF
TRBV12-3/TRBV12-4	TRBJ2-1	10	CASSALEQFF
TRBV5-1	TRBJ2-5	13	CASFTGYQETQYF
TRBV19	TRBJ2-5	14	CASSLQGGGETQYF
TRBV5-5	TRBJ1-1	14	CASTQTDMNTEAFF
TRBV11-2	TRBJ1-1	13	CASSLAPGTEAFF